Each of the 14 T cell receptor beta chains below was sequenced from the same sample in a study of T cells after yellow fever vaccination. TCRdb re-analysed the 5' RACE reads in MiXCR, keeping a single row per CDR3 protein. This table has roughly 60,000 distinct CDR3 sequences, roughly 6.9% appearing once. The specimen comprised CD8+ T cells sorted from PBMCs, sampled on the day of the first yellow fever vaccination. The receptors derive from a man younger than 30 who received the YFV17D yellow fever vaccine.

This clonotype has ten or more counts. The V gene is TRBV6-2 or TRBV6-3, the J gene TRBJ2-5, with D possibly TRBD2 on 5 matching bases. The CDR3 is 14 residues long. V lost 5 bases to trimming and J lost 1 base, with 11 bases between them. Germline-derived CDR1 and CDR2 are MNHEY and SVGEGT. CDR3 coding DNA: TGTGCCAGCAGTCCTCCAGCGGCCCAAGAGACCCAGTACTTC. It codes for CASSPPAAQETQYF.

This clonotype was found a few times. A junction boundary mismatches the germline segment, possibly from a read error. The rearrangement uses TRBV19 and TRBJ1-1, with D hard to call. CDR1 and CDR2 (germline): LNHDA, SQIVND (reference sequence). The length of the CDR3 is 13 residues. CDR3 DNA sequence: TGTGCCAGTAGTACTCTATGGACCGAGGTTACCATTTTT. This encodes CASSTLWTEVTIF.

The V and J genes are TRBV29-1 and TRBJ1-3; the D is unclear. Trimming pared 4 bases from V and 3 bases from J, leaving 10 bases between. The CDR3 sequence is 13 residues long. CDR1 and CDR2 (germline): SQVTM, ANQGSEA. The CDR3 region is CSVVGVDGNTIYF. The DNA of the CDR3 is TGCAGCGTTGTCGGGGTGGATGGAAACACCATATATTTT.

This clonotype was counted at least ten times. The chain uses TRBV6-5 and TRBJ1-5; maybe TRBD1 (5 bases). Trimming left V 2 bases short and J 3 bases short, with 11 bases between. This CDR3 region has 15 residues. Germline CDR1 and CDR2: MNHEY and SVGAGI. CDR3 bases: TGTGCCAGCAGTTACAGGCAGGGCCTCAATCAGCCCCAGCATTTT. This encodes CASSYRQGLNQPQHF.

The chain combines TRBV27 with TRBJ1-1; TRBD1 aligns across 9 bases. This CDR3 has 14 amino acids. Germline CDR1 reads MNHEY; CDR2 reads SMNVEV (reference sequence). The V and J ends lost 3 bases and 4 bases, in that order; junction bases with no gene match: 3. CDR3 DNA: TGTGCCAGCAGTTTGAACAGGGGGCCCACTGAAGCTTTCTTT. Encoded protein: CASSLNRGPTEAFF.

The chain links TRBV5-8 to TRBJ2-7; tentative D call: TRBD2 (5 bases). In germline, CDR1 is SGHTS, CDR2 YDEGEE. Trimming removed 6 bases at V and 5 bases at J, with 21 bases between. This CDR3 contains 15 residues. For the CDR3, the DNA is TGTGCCAGCACCTCTGGGGAACGTGCGGGTCACGAGCAGTACTTC. It yields the protein CASTSGERAGHEQYF.

This clonotype was detected many times. V and J are TRBV11-2 and TRBJ2-7; D is unclear. The V end lost 0 bases, the J end lost 4 bases, and 4 bases lay between the germline ends. CDR1 and CDR2 (germline): SGHAT, FQNNGV. This CDR3 is 12 amino acids long. The CDR3 coding sequence is TGTGCCAGCAGCTTAGAGACGTACGAGCAGTACTTC. Translating gives CASSLETYEQYF.

This clonotype was counted many times. The rearrangement links TRBV23-1 to TRBJ1-2; weak D call: TRBD1 (6 bases). TRBV23-1 is annotated as an ORF whose role is uncertain. The germline V and J ends were trimmed by 8 bases and 5 bases, with 18 bases remaining between them. The CDR3 has 14 residues. The DNA of the CDR3 is TGCGCCAGCCATACCCGGGGGCCTACATATGGCTACACCTTC. Its translation: CASHTRGPTYGYTF.

The chain combines TRBV6-2 or TRBV6-3 with TRBJ1-5; D not certain. Germline assignment: CDR1 MNHEY and CDR2 SVGEGT. The V and J ends lost 7 bases and 4 bases respectively, with 14 bases between them. This CDR3 has 14 residues. The CDR3 region has the DNA TGTGCCAGCATTGACCCAAAAGGGAATCAGCCCCAGCATTTT. It specifies CASIDPKGNQPQHF.

This rearrangement joins TRBV7-9 to TRBJ2-3; 8 bases map to TRBD2. CDR1 and CDR2 (germline): SEHNR, FQNEAQ (reference sequence). With V trimmed by 2 bases and J by 6 bases, 13 bases remained unmatched. The CDR3 contains 17 residues. CDR3 residues: CASSLTMGLEVADTQYF. Here the CDR3 DNA reads TGTGCCAGCAGCTTAACAATGGGACTAGAGGTGGCGGATACGCAGTATTTT.

This clonotype was found many times. The chain employs TRBV5-6 and TRBJ2-1; 8 bases fit TRBD2. This CDR3 comprises 14 residues. Germline V gene sequence: CDR1 SGHDT, CDR2 YYEEEE. V shed 4 bases and J 9 bases; nucleotides not matched to a gene: 9. In DNA form, the CDR3 reads TGTGCCAGCAGCGCGCCGGGACTAGTTATTGAGCAGTTCTTC. Amino acids: CASSAPGLVIEQFF.

J is TRBJ2-1 and V is TRBV7-6; maybe TRBD2 (6 bases). V was clipped by 3 bases and J by 12 bases, with 18 bases between them. This CDR3 is 14 amino acids long. Germline CDR1 reads SGHVS; CDR2 reads FNYEAQ. This CDR3 reads CASSFGASDQGQFF. Here the CDR3 DNA reads TGTGCCAGCAGCTTCGGGGCTAGCGACCAGGGGCAGTTCTTC.

This clonotype was seen repeatedly, ten times or more. The chain carries TRBV20-1 and TRBJ1-1; weak D call: TRBD1 (6 bases). CDR1 is DFQATT, CDR2 SNEGSKA, per germline (reference sequence). The CDR3 covers 14 residues. Trimming took off 6 bases at V and 3 bases at J, with 17 bases between the two ends. The CDR3: CSARMGHRDTEAFF. CDR3 in DNA: TGCAGTGCGCGAATGGGGCACAGGGACACTGAAGCTTTCTTT.

This clonotype was seen many times. V usage is TRBV27 and J usage is TRBJ2-7; a weak D match, TRBD1 (6 bases). V shed 6 bases and J shed 0 bases, with 12 bases lying between them. The CDR3 totals 14 residues. CDR1 is MNHEY, CDR2 SMNVEV, per germline (reference sequence). For the CDR3, the DNA is TGTGCCAGCAGCCCGAAGACAGGCTCCTACGAGCAGTACTTC. Encoded protein: CASSPKTGSYEQYF.